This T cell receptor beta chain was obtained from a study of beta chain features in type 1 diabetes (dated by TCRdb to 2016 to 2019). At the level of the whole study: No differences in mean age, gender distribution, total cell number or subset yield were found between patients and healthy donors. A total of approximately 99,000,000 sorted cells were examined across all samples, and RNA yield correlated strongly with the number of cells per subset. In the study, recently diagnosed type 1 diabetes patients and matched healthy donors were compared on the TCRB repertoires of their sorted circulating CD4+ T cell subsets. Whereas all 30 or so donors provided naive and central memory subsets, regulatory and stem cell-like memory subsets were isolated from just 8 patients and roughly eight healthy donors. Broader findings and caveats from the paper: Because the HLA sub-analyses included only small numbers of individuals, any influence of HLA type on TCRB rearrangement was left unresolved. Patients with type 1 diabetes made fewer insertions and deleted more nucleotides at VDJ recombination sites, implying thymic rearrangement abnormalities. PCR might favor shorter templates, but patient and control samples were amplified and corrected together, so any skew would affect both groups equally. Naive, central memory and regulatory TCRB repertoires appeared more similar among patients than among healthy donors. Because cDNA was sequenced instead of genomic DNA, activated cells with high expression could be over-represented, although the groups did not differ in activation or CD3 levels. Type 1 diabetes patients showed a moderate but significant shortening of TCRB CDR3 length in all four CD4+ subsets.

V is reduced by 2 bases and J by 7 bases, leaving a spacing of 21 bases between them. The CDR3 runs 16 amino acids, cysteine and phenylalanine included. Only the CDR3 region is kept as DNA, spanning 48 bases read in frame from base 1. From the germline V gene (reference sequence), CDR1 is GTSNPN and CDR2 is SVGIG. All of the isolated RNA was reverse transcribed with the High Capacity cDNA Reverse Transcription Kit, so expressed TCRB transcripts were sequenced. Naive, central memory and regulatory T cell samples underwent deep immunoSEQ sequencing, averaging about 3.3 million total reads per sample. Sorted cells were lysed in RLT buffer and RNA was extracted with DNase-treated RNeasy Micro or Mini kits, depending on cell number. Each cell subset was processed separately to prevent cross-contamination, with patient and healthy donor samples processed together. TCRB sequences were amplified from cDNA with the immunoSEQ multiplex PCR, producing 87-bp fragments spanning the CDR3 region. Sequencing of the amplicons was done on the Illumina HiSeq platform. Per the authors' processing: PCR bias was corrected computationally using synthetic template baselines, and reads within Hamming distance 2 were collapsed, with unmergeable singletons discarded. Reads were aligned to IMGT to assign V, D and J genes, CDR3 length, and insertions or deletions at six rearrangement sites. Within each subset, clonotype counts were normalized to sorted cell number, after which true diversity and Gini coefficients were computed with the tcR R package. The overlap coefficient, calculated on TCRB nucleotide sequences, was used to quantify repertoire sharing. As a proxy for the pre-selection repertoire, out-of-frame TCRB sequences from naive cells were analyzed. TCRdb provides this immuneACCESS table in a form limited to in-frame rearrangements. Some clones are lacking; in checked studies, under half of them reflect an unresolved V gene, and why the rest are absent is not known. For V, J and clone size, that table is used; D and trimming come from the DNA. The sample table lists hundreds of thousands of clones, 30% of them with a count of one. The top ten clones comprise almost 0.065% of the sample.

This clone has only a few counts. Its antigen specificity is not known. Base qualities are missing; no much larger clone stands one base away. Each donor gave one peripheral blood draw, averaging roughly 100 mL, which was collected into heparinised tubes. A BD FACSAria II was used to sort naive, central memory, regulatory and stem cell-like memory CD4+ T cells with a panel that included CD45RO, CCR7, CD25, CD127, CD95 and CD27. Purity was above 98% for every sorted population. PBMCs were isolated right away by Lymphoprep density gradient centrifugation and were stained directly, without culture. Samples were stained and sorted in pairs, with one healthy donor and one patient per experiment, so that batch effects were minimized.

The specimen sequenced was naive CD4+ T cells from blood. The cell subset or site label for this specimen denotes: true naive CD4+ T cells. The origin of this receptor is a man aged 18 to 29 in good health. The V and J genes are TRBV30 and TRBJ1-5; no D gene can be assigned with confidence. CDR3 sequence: CAWSPARTPDGQPQHF. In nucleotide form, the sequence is TGTGCCTGGAGTCCGGCCAGGACCCCCGACGGCCAGCCCCAGCATTTT.